Here is one T cell receptor (beta chain) with its context. This entry comes from a study of blood T cell repertoires in COVID-19. Study-wide context: T cells, B-cell-depleted T cells, or PBMCs provided the cDNA or gDNA that served as material.

Enrolled through a virtual design, the participants were between 18 and 89 years of age and came from about two dozen US areas. Categorization into cohorts depended on clinical history that participants reported. Two negative PCRs, clearance, or symptom resolution characterized the recovered Cohort 3 donors. Produced via immunoSEQ multiplex PCR; TCRdb's table is partial and in-frame only. The sample has about 270,000 clones; 88% are singletons. The CDR3 totals 15 residues. Germline V gives CDR1 SGHRS, CDR2 YFSETQ. V was trimmed by 1 base and J by 3 bases, leaving 13 bases between them. This TCR derives from a woman aged 45-65 years who had recovered from COVID-19. The rearrangement uses TRBV5-1 and TRBJ1-2; D is perhaps TRBD1 (5 bases). Sequenced sample: PBMCs or T cells enriched from blood (not recorded which). DNA for the CDR3: TGCGCCAGCAGCTTGTTTCAGGGAGGCTACTATGGCTACACCTTC. Its protein is CASSLFQGGYYGYTF.